The clone carrying this T cell receptor (beta chain) was seen repeatedly, ten times or more. Its antigen is not identified. Amplification of TCR alpha and beta CDR3 regions from RNA used iRepertoire nested multiplex PCR. TCRdb processed the multiplex PCR reads anew with MiXCR; each CDR3 protein has one entry. The table records approximately 120,000 distinct CDR3 sequences, 20% to 30% of them present only once. The length of the CDR3 is 17 residues. V was shortened by 4 bases and J by 0 bases, with 13 bases between the two germline ends. The germline CDR1 and CDR2 sequences are MNHEY and SVGEGT. This specimen belongs to a study of glioma-infiltrating T cells. Whole-study results and caveats: Non-neoplastic patients had below-expected tissue-blood divergence, while all gliomas exceeded expectation.

The receptor's source is a human donor with low-grade glioma or glioblastoma, undergoing nonglioma brain surgery, or in good health (not recorded which). The sample was glioma tissue, nonneoplastic brain tissue, or PBMCs (not recorded which). The V and J genes are TRBV6-2 or TRBV6-3 and TRBJ2-6; D remains ambiguous. The CDR3 sequence: CASSLPPGFSGANVLTF. The CDR3 region has the DNA TGTGCCAGCAGTTTACCCCCCGGGTTCTCTGGGGCCAACGTCCTGACTTTC.